The sequence of this T cell receptor (beta chain) was determined in a study of T cell responses to AZD1222 COVID-19 vaccine. Findings and limits, study-wide: Regions left unmutated in variants are reportedly the target of nearly half of spike-specific TCRs.

In the case of this clone: The antigen is unknown.

This CDR3 is 14 amino acids long. Germline CDR1 reads SNHLY; CDR2 reads FYNNEI. Trimming left V 8 bases short and J 0 bases short, with 12 bases between. TCRdb's table, derived via immunoSEQ multiplex PCR, lists solely in-frame clones and lacks some. The table records over 100,000 clones, 75% to 95% of them present only once. V and J are TRBV2 and TRBJ2-3; D tentatively fits TRBD1 or TRBD2 (5 bases each). The TCR originated in an adult in good health. The specimen was peripheral blood, collected on day 0 of AZD1222 vaccination. For the CDR3, the DNA is TGTGCCAGCCACCGGGACCGAAGCACAGATACGCAGTATTTT. It specifies CASHRDRSTDTQYF.